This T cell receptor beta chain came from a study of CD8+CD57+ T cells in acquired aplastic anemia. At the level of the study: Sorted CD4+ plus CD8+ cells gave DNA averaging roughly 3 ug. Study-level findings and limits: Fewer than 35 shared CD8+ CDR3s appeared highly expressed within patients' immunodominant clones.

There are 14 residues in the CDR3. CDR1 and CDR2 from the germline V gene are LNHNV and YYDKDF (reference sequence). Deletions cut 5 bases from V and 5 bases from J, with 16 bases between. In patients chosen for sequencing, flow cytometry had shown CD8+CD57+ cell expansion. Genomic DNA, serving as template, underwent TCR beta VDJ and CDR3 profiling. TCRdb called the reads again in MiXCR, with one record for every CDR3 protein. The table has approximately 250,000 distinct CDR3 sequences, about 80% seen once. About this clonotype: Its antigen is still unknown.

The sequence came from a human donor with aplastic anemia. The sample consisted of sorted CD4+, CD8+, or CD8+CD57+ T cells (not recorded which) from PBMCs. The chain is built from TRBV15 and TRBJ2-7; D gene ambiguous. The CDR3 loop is CATSGRSEDDEQYF. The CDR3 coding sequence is TGTGCCACCAGCGGCCGGAGCGAAGACGACGAGCAGTACTTC.